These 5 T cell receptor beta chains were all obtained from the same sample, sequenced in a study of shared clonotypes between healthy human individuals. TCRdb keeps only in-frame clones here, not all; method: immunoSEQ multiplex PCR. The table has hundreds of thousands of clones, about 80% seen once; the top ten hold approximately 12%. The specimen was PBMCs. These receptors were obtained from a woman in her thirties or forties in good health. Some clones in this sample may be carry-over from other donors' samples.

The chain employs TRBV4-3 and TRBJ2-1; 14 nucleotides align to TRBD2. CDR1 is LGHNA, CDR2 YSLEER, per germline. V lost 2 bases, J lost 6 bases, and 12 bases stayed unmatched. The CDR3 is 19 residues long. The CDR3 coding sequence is TGCGCCAGCAGCCAAAGACTAGCGGGAGGGCCGGGTCTGGGCAATGAGCAGTTCTTC. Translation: CASSQRLAGGPGLGNEQFF.

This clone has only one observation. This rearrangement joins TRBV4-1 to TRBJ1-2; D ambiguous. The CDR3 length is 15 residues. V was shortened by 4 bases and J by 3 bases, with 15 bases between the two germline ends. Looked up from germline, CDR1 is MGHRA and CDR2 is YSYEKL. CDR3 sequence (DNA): TGCGCCAGCAGCCCGGGCCCCCAGGCAGACTATGGCTACACCTTC. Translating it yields CASSPGPQADYGYTF.

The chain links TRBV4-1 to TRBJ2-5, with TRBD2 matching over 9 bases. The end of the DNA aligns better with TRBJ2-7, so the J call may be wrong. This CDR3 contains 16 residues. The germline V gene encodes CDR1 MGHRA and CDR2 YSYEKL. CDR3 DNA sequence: TGCGCCAGCAGCCAGCAGGTAGCGGGAGCCGGCCACGAGCAGTACTTC. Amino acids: CASSQQVAGAGHEQYF.

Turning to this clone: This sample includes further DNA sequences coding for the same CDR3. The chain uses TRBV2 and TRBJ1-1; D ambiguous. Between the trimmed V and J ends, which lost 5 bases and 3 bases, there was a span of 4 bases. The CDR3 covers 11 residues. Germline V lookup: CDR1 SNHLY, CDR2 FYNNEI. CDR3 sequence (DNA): TGTGCCAGCAGTTATGACACTGAAGCTTTCTTT. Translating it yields CASSYDTEAFF.

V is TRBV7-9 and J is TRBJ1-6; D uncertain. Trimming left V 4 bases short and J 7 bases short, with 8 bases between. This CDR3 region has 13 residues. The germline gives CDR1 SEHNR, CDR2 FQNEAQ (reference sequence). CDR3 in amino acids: CASSSLGNSPLHF. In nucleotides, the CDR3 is TGTGCCAGCAGCTCCTTAGGGAATTCACCCCTCCACTTT.